This TCR beta chain was sequenced in a study of cytomegalovirus exposure and HLA in healthy donors. Primers included in the PCR were 60 Vbeta and 13 Jbeta primers. Data came from immunoSEQ multiplex PCR; TCRdb stores just in-frame clones and leaves some out. The sample consists of under 200,000 clones, roughly 78% of them appearing once. This clone has only one observation. The CDR3 consists of 12 residues. CDR1 SQVTM and CDR2 ANQGSEA come from the germline V gene. Between the trimmed V and J ends, which lost 4 bases and 1 base, there was a span of 7 bases. The sample taken for sequencing was PBMCs. The clonotype originates from a woman aged 35 to 49 in good health and CMV-seronegative. The gene calls are TRBV29-1 and TRBJ1-2, with D hard to call. CDR3 amino acids: CSVVTVNYGYTF. CDR3 nucleotide sequence: TGCAGCGTTGTTACAGTTAACTATGGCTACACCTTC.